The 31 T cell receptor beta chains below all came from one sample that was sequenced in a study of CD8 T cells in Susac syndrome. RNA amounts of roughly 0.45 to 1 ug underwent reverse transcription with random hexamers. One entry per CDR3 protein, called by TCRdb with MiXCR from the immunoSEQ multiplex PCR reads. This table has fewer than 350,000 distinct CDR3 sequences, 90% to 95% appearing once. The sample taken for sequencing was CD4+ T cells from PBMCs. All receptors come from a human donor with multiple sclerosis.

This sequence joins TRBV5-1 and TRBJ2-7; perhaps TRBD1 as D (6 bases). Trimming removed 5 bases at V and 1 base at J, with 16 bases between. This CDR3 is built from 15 residues. Germline values: CDR1 SGHRS, CDR2 YFSETQ. The DNA of the CDR3 is TGCGCCAGCAGTCCCCTGACAGGTTCTTCCTACGAGCAGTACTTC. It translates to CASSPLTGSSYEQYF.

The genes are TRBV10-3 and TRBJ2-7; 7 bases are shared with TRBD1. CDR3 length equals 14 residues. The junction had 3 bases not matched to a gene; V was cut back by 1 base and J by 3 bases. Germline CDR1 reads ENHRY; CDR2 reads SYGVKD. The CDR3 loop reads CAISEYDRVYEQYF. The CDR3 DNA reads TGTGCCATCAGTGAGTATGACAGGGTCTACGAGCAGTACTTC.

V usage is TRBV6-6 and J usage is TRBJ2-5, with TRBD2 matching 8 bases. J gave up 0 bases and V 7 bases, and 1 base lay outside the gene matches. The CDR3 runs to 13 residues. The germline gives CDR1 MNHNY, CDR2 SVGAGI (reference sequence). The CDR3 is CASKLADQETQYF. CDR3 in DNA: TGTGCCAGCAAACTAGCGGACCAAGAGACCCAGTACTTC.

J is TRBJ2-1 and V is TRBV6-5; possible D gene TRBD1, 5 bases. V lost 4 bases to trimming and J lost 1 base, with 8 bases between them. Germline CDR1 is MNHEY and CDR2 is SVGAGI. The CDR3 contains 14 residues. CDR3 region: CASSSQGSYNEQFF. The CDR3, as DNA: TGTGCCAGCAGTTCTCAGGGTTCCTACAATGAGCAGTTCTTC.

This chain joins TRBV29-1 and TRBJ2-1; either TRBD1 or TRBD2 may fit D (5 bases each). V was shortened by 8 bases and J by 0 bases, with 23 bases between the two germline ends. The CDR3 contains 17 residues. CDR1 is SQVTM and CDR2 is ANQGSEA in the germline V gene. This CDR3 reads CSLLGDMRVDSYNEQFF. The CDR3 DNA sequence: TGCAGCCTGTTGGGGGATATGAGGGTGGACTCCTACAATGAGCAGTTCTTC.

V usage is TRBV5-6 and J usage is TRBJ2-5; D is perhaps TRBD2 (5 bases). V lost 4 bases and J lost 4, with 14 bases in between. This CDR3 comprises 14 residues. CDR1 is SGHDT and CDR2 is YYEEEE in the germline V gene. The CDR3 reads CASSEPSLGETQYF. DNA for the CDR3: TGTGCCAGCAGCGAACCTAGCTTGGGAGAGACCCAGTACTTC.

The chain joins TRBV7-8 to TRBJ1-1; D might be TRBD1 (6 bases). Germline V CDR1 and CDR2: SGHVS, FQNEAQ. This CDR3 region has 16 residues. V was pared by 5 bases and J by 1 base, with 17 bases between. The CDR3 loop is CASSPITGQPNTEAFF. The CDR3 DNA reads TGTGCCAGCAGCCCTATAACGGGACAACCGAACACTGAAGCTTTCTTT.

The V and J genes are TRBV20-1 and TRBJ1-1, with 8 bases identical to TRBD1. In germline, CDR1 is DFQATT, CDR2 SNEGSKA (reference sequence). The CDR3 is 13 amino acids. J was trimmed by 0 bases and V by 6 bases; bases with no gene match: 3. This chain's CDR3 is CSAKDRVNTEAFF. In nucleotides, the CDR3 is TGCAGTGCAAAGGACAGGGTGAACACTGAAGCTTTCTTT.

This chain uses TRBV7-9 with TRBJ1-3; D gene ambiguous. The CDR3 is 15 residues long. Germline V gene data show CDR1 as SEHNR and CDR2 as FQNEAQ (reference sequence). V lost 1 base and J lost 4, with 11 bases in between. The CDR3 protein is CASSLDNNPGNTIYF. The CDR3 DNA follows: TGTGCCAGCAGCTTAGATAACAATCCGGGAAACACCATATATTTT.

The chain employs TRBV5-4 and TRBJ1-5, with D tentatively TRBD1 (5 bases). Germline-derived CDR1 and CDR2 are SGHNT and YYREEE (reference sequence). CDR3 length: 13 amino acids. V was cut by 3 bases and J by 5 bases, with 9 bases left in between. In DNA, the CDR3 is TGTGCCAGCAGCTCCTGGGGGGATCAGCCCCAGCATTTT. This gives the protein CASSSWGDQPQHF.

The chain combines TRBV7-6 with TRBJ1-5, with a possible D match to TRBD1 (6 bases). Germline values: CDR1 SGHVS, CDR2 FNYEAQ. Deletions cut 5 bases from V and 3 bases from J, with 17 bases between. This CDR3 contains 16 residues. The CDR3 nucleotides read TGTGCCAGCAGCGCCGAGACAGGAAGAGTCAATCAGCCCCAGCATTTT. As protein: CASSAETGRVNQPQHF.

J is TRBJ1-3 and V is TRBV3-1; D not resolved. The CDR3 extends over 17 amino acids. Germline V lookup: CDR1 LGHDT, CDR2 YNNKEL (reference sequence). With 1 base removed from V and 0 bases from J, the gap between germline ends came to 13 bases. In nucleotides, the CDR3 is TGTGCCAGCAGCCAAGCCTCCGGAACAGTCTCTGGAAACACCATATATTTT. Its translation is CASSQASGTVSGNTIYF.

J is TRBJ1-1 and V is TRBV7-2; no reliable D call. Germline V gene lookup returns CDR1 SGHTA and CDR2 FQGNSA. The CDR3 is made up of 16 amino acids. V was cut by 5 bases and J by 0 bases, with 16 bases left in between. The CDR3 DNA sequence: TGTGCCAGCAGCCAAACGGGAGGATACATGAACACTGAAGCTTTCTTT. Encoded protein: CASSQTGGYMNTEAFF.

V is TRBV19 and J is TRBJ2-3, with D uncertain. The germline CDR1 and CDR2 sequences are LNHDA and SQIVND (reference sequence). The CDR3 covers 14 residues. V gave up 3 bases and J gave up 6 bases, with 13 bases separating them. CDR3 nucleotide sequence: TGTGCCAGTAGTATCGGTATTCGGTCGGATACGCAGTATTTT. Translating gives CASSIGIRSDTQYF.

The chain recombines TRBV12-3 or TRBV12-4 with TRBJ2-1; D may be TRBD2 (6 bases). V lost 6 bases and J 6 bases, leaving 15 bases between the germline ends. The CDR3 has 14 amino acids. The CDR3 bases are TGTGCCAGCAGATTGGACTTTAGCGGCAATGAGCAGTTCTTC. It encodes CASRLDFSGNEQFF.

CDR3 amino acids: CSARAGHFYEQYF. In DNA form, the CDR3 reads TGCAGTGCTAGAGCCGGCCACTTCTACGAGCAGTACTTC. V and J are TRBV20-1 and TRBJ2-7; D gene ambiguous. CDR1 DFQATT and CDR2 SNEGSKA come from the germline V gene (reference sequence). Trimming removed 1 base from V and 3 bases from J, with 10 bases in between. CDR3 length equals 13 residues.

The CDR3 nucleotides are TGTGCCAGCAGCTTGAGGGGAACGAGGGCGGGCTACACCTTC. Encoded protein: CASSLRGTRAGYTF. This chain joins TRBV7-8 and TRBJ1-2; weak D call: TRBD1 (5 bases). The CDR3 loop spans 14 amino acids. Trimming pared 3 bases from V and 8 bases from J, leaving 16 bases between. Germline V gene sequence: CDR1 SGHVS, CDR2 FQNEAQ.

V gene TRBV20-1 combines with J gene TRBJ1-1; D is unresolved. The CDR3 totals 14 residues. V was shortened by 7 bases and J by 1 base, with 16 bases between the two germline ends. Per germline, CDR1 DFQATT and CDR2 SNEGSKA (reference sequence). CDR3 sequence reads: CSGQERRWNTEAFF. Here the CDR3 DNA reads TGCAGTGGGCAGGAGCGTCGGTGGAACACTGAAGCTTTCTTT.

The chain has TRBV24-1 and TRBJ2-5; the match to TRBD2 covers 12 bases. CDR3 size: 19 residues. Per the germline V gene, CDR1 is KGHDR and CDR2 is SFDVKD. V lost 4 bases, J lost 1 base, and 12 bases stayed unmatched. This CDR3 reads CATSERTSGALWGQETQYF. The CDR3 DNA is TGTGCCACCAGTGAACGGACTAGCGGGGCACTTTGGGGCCAAGAGACCCAGTACTTC.

The J gene is TRBJ2-6, the V gene TRBV5-1; D gene ambiguous. The CDR3 runs to 15 residues. The germline V gene has CDR1 SGHRS and CDR2 YFSETQ. V gave up 1 base and J gave up 0 bases, with 5 bases separating them. CDR3 sequence reads: CASSLPGSGANVLTF. CDR3 nucleotides: TGCGCCAGCAGCTTGCCTGGCTCTGGGGCCAACGTCCTGACTTTC.

V usage is TRBV24-1 and J usage is TRBJ2-2; 14 positions match TRBD2. V trimming: 4 bases; J trimming: 5 bases; junction bases outside the gene matches: 8. The CDR3 loop spans 18 amino acids. In germline, CDR1 is KGHDR, CDR2 SFDVKD. CDR3 region: CATSEPGTSGGSTGELFF. The CDR3 bases are TGTGCCACCAGTGAACCCGGGACTAGCGGGGGAAGTACCGGGGAGCTGTTTTTT.

This clonotype was observed once. V usage is TRBV5-1 and J usage is TRBJ1-2; D ambiguous. CDR1 and CDR2 from the germline V gene are SGHRS and YFSETQ. This CDR3 spans 16 amino acids. The V gene lost 2 bases and the J gene lost 0 bases, with 14 bases spanning the gap. The CDR3 DNA is TGCGCCAGCAGCTTCGTGGGTGAAGCAGCTAACTATGGCTACACCTTC. It specifies CASSFVGEAANYGYTF.

The chain couples TRBV5-1 to TRBJ2-5; D tentatively reads TRBD1 or TRBD2 (5 bases each). Trimming removed 4 bases from V and 3 bases from J, with 13 bases in between. This CDR3 has 14 amino acids. Germline values: CDR1 SGHRS, CDR2 YFSETQ. The CDR3 DNA reads TGCGCCAGCAGCCCCGGGACGGACAAAGAGACCCAGTACTTC. Amino acids: CASSPGTDKETQYF. Looking up the rest from reference TRBV5-1 and TRBJ2-5 gives the full variable domain: KAGVTQTPRYLIKTRGQQVTLSCSPISGHRSVSWYQQTPGQGLQFLFEYFSETQRNKGNFPGRFSGRQFSNSRSEMNVSTLELGDSALYLCASSPGTDKETQYFGPGTRLLVL.

The chain couples TRBV2 to TRBJ1-2; 7 positions match TRBD1. The trim removed 7 bases at V and 4 bases at J, leaving 15 bases unmatched. There are 16 residues in the CDR3. Germline V CDR1 and CDR2: SNHLY, FYNNEI. The CDR3 bases are TGTGCCAGCAACAACTGGGAGACAGGGAGGGGCTATGGCTACACCTTC. This encodes CASNNWETGRGYGYTF.

This chain joins TRBV19 and TRBJ1-1; D uncertain. Germline V gene sequence: CDR1 LNHDA, CDR2 SQIVND (reference sequence). The CDR3 sequence is 13 residues long. Trimming stripped 4 bases from V and 1 base from J, with 7 bases between. For the CDR3, the DNA is TGTGCCAGTAGTACCAACCGGAACACTGAAGCTTTCTTT. Residues: CASSTNRNTEAFF.

V and J are TRBV6-2 or TRBV6-3 and TRBJ2-1; D gene ambiguous. This CDR3 is 14 amino acids long. V was trimmed by 6 bases and J by 4 bases, leaving 13 bases between them. From germline, CDR1 is MNHEY and CDR2 SVGEGT. DNA of the CDR3: TGTGCCAGCAGCCGTCAGCACTTGTACAATGAGCAGTTCTTC. It specifies CASSRQHLYNEQFF.

The chain has TRBV12-3 or TRBV12-4 and TRBJ2-1, with D perhaps TRBD1 (6 bases). V lost 5 bases, J lost 8 bases, and 19 bases lay in between. The CDR3 is 15 amino acids. CDR3 nucleotide sequence: TGTGCCAGCAGTGCCGACAGCAAACCAGGGGATGAGCAGTTCTTC. It specifies CASSADSKPGDEQFF.

The chain is built from TRBV7-9 and TRBJ2-7; TRBD1 matches 7 bases. Germline V gene lookup returns CDR1 SEHNR and CDR2 FQNEAQ (reference sequence). V shed 1 base and J 5 bases; nucleotides not matched to a gene: 5. There are 14 residues in the CDR3. The CDR3 DNA reads TGTGCCAGCAGCTTAGGCAGGGGGACGAACGAGCAGTACTTC. The encoded protein is CASSLGRGTNEQYF.

The rearrangement uses TRBV5-1 and TRBJ2-3; D possibly corresponds to TRBD2 (5 bases). The germline V gene has CDR1 SGHRS and CDR2 YFSETQ. V shed 5 bases and J shed 0 bases, with 16 bases lying between them. The CDR3 has 16 residues. The CDR3: CASRWSGDPSTDTQYF. CDR3 DNA: TGCGCCAGCAGGTGGAGCGGAGACCCTAGCACAGATACGCAGTATTTT.

The V gene is TRBV4-1, the J gene TRBJ2-1; the match to TRBD1 covers 8 bases. The CDR3 totals 16 residues. The germline CDR1 and CDR2 sequences are MGHRA and YSYEKL. J gave up 1 base and V 3 bases, and 5 bases lay outside the gene matches. CDR3 sequence (DNA): TGCGCCAGCAGCCAGCTCAGGGGGCGATCCTACAATGAGCAGTTCTTC. Residues: CASSQLRGRSYNEQFF.

This clonotype was observed a single time. V and J are TRBV2 and TRBJ1-2; D may be TRBD1 (6 bases). Germline V gene lookup returns CDR1 SNHLY and CDR2 FYNNEI. The CDR3 loop spans 13 amino acids. Deletions cut 10 bases from V and 3 bases from J, with 15 bases between. The CDR3 DNA sequence: TGTGCCACCGCTACGGGGGCGGACTATGGCTACACCTTC. Encoded protein: CATATGADYGYTF.